Listed below are T cell receptor beta chains from one sample, sequenced in a study of blood T cell repertoires in COVID-19. Assay: immunoSEQ multiplex PCR; the TCRdb copy retains only in-frame clones and omits some. The sample includes under 300,000 clones, approximately 86% of them seen just once. Sequenced sample: peripheral blood. Every receptor here comes from a woman aged 70 to 79 with COVID-19, enrolled during active disease. CDR3s include the opening cysteine and the closing phenylalanine or tryptophan. D genes are given only for firm matches.

d_call v_call cdr3_aa
- TRBV5-6 CASSFVSGGYEQYF
- TRBV7-8 CASSLEQGSSYEQYF
TRBD2 TRBV7-8 CAGGAGGETQYF
- TRBV4-1 CASSQDRGASDTQYF
- TRBV6-5 CASRGSNTGELFF
- TRBV5-1 CASSFGGRVNSPLHF
TRBD2 TRBV9 CASSLSGGAETQYF
- TRBV5-1 CASSLGGRVYEQFF
- TRBV27 CASGLPRDNEQFF
- TRBV5-6 CASSFLQGMNTGELFF
- TRBV6-5 CASSLDKSNQPQHF
- TRBV10-3 CAISESPGIAYEQYF
- TRBV21-1 CASSKSDRTSGGSSYNEQFF
TRBD2 TRBV13 CASSPNAGGNTGELFF
- TRBV12-3/TRBV12-4 CASSFTGTGELFF
TRBD1 TRBV5-6 CASSLGTGGLNEKLFF
- TRBV30 CAFLSRGWDEKLFF
- TRBV5-1 CASSLVTTNLPRTEAFF
TRBD2 TRBV7-2 CASSYKSASGGALYEQYF
- TRBV7-9 CASSLEARSSYEQYF
TRBD1 TRBV11-2 CASSLDPWTGSWTEAFF
TRBD1 TRBV10-2 CASSEGDRVREKLFF
- TRBV30 CAWSVPGYGYTF
- TRBV30 CAWSPRRGAETQYF
- TRBV28 CASSSPDSSYGYTF